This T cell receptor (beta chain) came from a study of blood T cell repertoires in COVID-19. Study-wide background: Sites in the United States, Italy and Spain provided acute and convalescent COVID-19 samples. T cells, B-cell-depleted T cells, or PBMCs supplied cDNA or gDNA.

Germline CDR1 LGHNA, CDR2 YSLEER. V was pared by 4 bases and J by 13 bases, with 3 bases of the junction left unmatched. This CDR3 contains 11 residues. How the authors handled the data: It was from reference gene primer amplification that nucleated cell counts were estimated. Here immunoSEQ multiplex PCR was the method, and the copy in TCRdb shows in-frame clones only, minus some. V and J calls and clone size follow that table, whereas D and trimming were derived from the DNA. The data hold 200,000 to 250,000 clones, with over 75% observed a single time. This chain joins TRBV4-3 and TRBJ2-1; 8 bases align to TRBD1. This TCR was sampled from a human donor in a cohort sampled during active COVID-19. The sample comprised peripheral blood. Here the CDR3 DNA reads TGCGCCAGCAGCCTGGGACAGGCTCAGTTCTTC. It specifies CASSLGQAQFF.